These 5 T cell receptor beta chains came from one sample sequenced in a study of shared clonotypes between healthy human individuals. Clones were sequenced by immunoSEQ multiplex PCR, and TCRdb holds only the in-frame ones, with some missing. The sample lists around 940,000 clones, roughly 72% occurring once. Material for sequencing was memory CD4+ T cells sorted from blood. Documented subset: CD45RA-negative fraction. All receptors derive from a man aged 18 to 29 in good health.

The V and J genes are TRBV9 and TRBJ2-7, with 11 bases matching TRBD2. The CDR3 covers 14 residues. The V gene end was trimmed by 0 bases and the J gene end by 6 bases; junction bases not matched to a gene: 2. Germline V CDR1 and CDR2: SGDLS, YYNGEE. The CDR3 sequence: CASSVGLAGGEQYF. Written as DNA, the CDR3 is TGTGCCAGCAGCGTAGGTCTAGCGGGAGGCGAGCAGTACTTC. Full variable domain (missing parts from reference TRBV9 and TRBJ2-7): DSGVTQTPKHLITATGQRVTLRCSPRSGDLSVYWYQQSLDQGLQFLIQYYNGEERAKGNILERFSAQQFPDLHSELNLSSLELGDSALYFCASSVGLAGGEQYFGPGTRLTVT.

J is TRBJ2-3 and V is TRBV7-2, with unresolved D. Germline V gene sequence: CDR1 SGHTA, CDR2 FQGNSA. V was clipped by 7 bases and J by 0 bases, with 14 bases between them. The CDR3 length is 15 residues. Here the CDR3 reads CASKKRLLSTDTQYF. In DNA, the CDR3 is TGTGCCAGCAAAAAGAGGCTCCTGAGCACAGATACGCAGTATTTT.

The V and J genes are TRBV2 and TRBJ1-1; D is unresolved. The CDR3 runs to 13 residues. Trimming pared 9 bases from V and 0 bases from J, leaving 11 bases between. From germline, CDR1 is SNHLY and CDR2 FYNNEI. This chain's CDR3 is CASGIDMNTEAFF. CDR3 sequence (DNA): TGTGCCAGTGGGATAGATATGAACACTGAAGCTTTCTTT. The variable domain in full, completed from reference TRBV2 and TRBJ1-1, reads EPEVTQTPSHQVTQMGQEVILRCVPISNHLYFYWYRQILGQKVEFLVSFYNNEISEKSEIFDDQFSVERPDGSNFTLKIRSTKLEDSAMYFCASGIDMNTEAFFGQGTRLTVV.

The V call is TRBV5-4, the J call TRBJ1-1, with D unresolved. Per the germline V gene, CDR1 is SGHNT and CDR2 is YYREEE (reference sequence). The ends were cut back, 0 bases at V and 5 bases at J, with 14 bases in the middle. CDR3 length equals 15 residues. CDR3 in amino acids: CASSLVSGSRTEAFF. CDR3 in DNA: TGTGCCAGCAGCTTGGTCTCGGGTTCGCGGACTGAAGCTTTCTTT.

DNA of the CDR3: TGCGCCAGCAGCCAAGAAGGGGGATTGCCCAATCAGCCCCAGCATTTT. Its translation: CASSQEGGLPNQPQHF. The chain has TRBV4-1 and TRBJ1-5, with D possibly matching TRBD1 (6 bases). The CDR3 covers 16 residues. With 0 bases removed from V and 3 bases from J, the gap between germline ends came to 12 bases. Per the germline V gene, CDR1 is MGHRA and CDR2 is YSYEKL.